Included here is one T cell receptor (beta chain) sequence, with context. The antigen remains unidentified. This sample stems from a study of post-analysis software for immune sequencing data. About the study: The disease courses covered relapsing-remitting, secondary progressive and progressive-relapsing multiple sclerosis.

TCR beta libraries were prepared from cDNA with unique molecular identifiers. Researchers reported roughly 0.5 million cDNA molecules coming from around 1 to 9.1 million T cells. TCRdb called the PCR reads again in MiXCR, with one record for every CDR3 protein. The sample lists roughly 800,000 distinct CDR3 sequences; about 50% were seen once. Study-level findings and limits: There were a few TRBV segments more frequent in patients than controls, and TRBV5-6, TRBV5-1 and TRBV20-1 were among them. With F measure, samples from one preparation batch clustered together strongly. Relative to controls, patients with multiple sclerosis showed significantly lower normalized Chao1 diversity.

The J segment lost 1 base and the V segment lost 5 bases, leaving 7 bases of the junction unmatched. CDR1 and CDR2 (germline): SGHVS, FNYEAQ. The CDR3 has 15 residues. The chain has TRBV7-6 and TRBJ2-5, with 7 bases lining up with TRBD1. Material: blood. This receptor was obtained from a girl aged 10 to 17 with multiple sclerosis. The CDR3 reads CASSVTGRLQETQYF. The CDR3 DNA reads TGTGCCAGCAGCGTGACAGGGCGACTCCAAGAGACCCAGTACTTC.